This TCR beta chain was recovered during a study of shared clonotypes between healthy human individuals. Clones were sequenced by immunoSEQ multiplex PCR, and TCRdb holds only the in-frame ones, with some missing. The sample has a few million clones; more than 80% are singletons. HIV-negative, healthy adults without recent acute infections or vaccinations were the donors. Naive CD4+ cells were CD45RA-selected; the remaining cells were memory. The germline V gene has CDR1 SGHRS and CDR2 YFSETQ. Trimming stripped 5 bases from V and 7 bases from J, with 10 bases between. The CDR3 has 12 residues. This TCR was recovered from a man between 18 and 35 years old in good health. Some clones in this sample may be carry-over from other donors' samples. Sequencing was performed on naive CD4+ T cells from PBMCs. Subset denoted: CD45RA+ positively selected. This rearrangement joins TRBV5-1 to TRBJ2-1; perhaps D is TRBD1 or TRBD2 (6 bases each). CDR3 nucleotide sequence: TGCGCCAGCAGAGGAGGGGGGAATGAGCAGTTCTTC. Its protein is CASRGGGNEQFF.